Detailed here is one T cell receptor (beta chain). This sample is part of a study of T cell responses to AZD1222 COVID-19 vaccine. The method was immunoSEQ multiplex PCR; TCRdb's version includes in-frame clones alone and lacks a portion of them. There are some 99,000 clones in the sample; over 75% occur only once, and about a sixth lies in the top ten. Germline V gives CDR1 GTSNPN, CDR2 SVGIG (reference sequence). With 2 bases clipped from V and 3 bases from J, the junction kept 6 bases outside the gene matches. This CDR3 is 15 amino acids long. The input for sequencing was peripheral blood, taken on day 0 of AZD1222 vaccination. The chain employs TRBV30 and TRBJ2-7; 11 positions match TRBD1. The source of this sequence is an adult in good health. CDR3 sequence (DNA): TGTGCCTGGAGTCCAGGACAGGGGGCTATCTACGAGCAGTACTTC. Encoded protein: CAWSPGQGAIYEQYF.